This entry lists 20 T cell receptor beta chains sequenced from one sample in a study of post-analysis software for immune sequencing data. Presence of unique molecular identifiers characterized the TCR beta cDNA libraries. TCRdb analysed the PCR reads with MiXCR anew, one entry per CDR3 protein. The sample lists over 300,000 distinct CDR3 sequences, 30% to 45% occurring once. Their antigens are not known. Study outcomes and limitations: Four or five TRBV segments, including TRBV5-6, TRBV5-1 and TRBV20-1, were more frequent in patients than controls.

The specimen sequenced was blood. Every receptor here comes from a girl aged 5-17 years with multiple sclerosis.

The chain couples TRBV6-5 to TRBJ1-2; no definite D call. V was trimmed by 5 bases and J by 5 bases, leaving 12 bases between them. The germline gives CDR1 MNHEY, CDR2 SVGAGI. The CDR3 runs 13 residues. CDR3: CASSLGLIYGYTF. CDR3 DNA sequence: TGTGCCAGCAGTCTCGGACTAATTTATGGCTACACCTTC.

The V and J genes are TRBV12-3 or TRBV12-4 and TRBJ2-4, with D possibly being TRBD2 (6 bases). V shed 4 bases and J shed 13 bases, with 17 bases lying between them. The CDR3 is 13 residues long. The CDR3 here is CASSSLATGEQYF. CDR3 DNA: TGTGCCAGCAGTTCACTAGCAACCGGGGAGCAGTACTTC.

To note about this clonotype: This may arise from a read error, as a much more abundant clone is one base away. The chain has TRBV29-1 and TRBJ2-5; no clear D gene. Germline V gene sequence: CDR1 SQVTM, CDR2 ANQGSEA. V was cut by 0 bases and J by 11 bases, with 13 bases left in between. The CDR3 totals 12 residues. The DNA of the CDR3 is TGCAGCGTTGAAGATTGGGGTCGACGGCAGTACTTC. Its translation: CSVEDWGRRQYF.

The table lists this clonotype with a few counts. This rearrangement joins TRBV7-2 to TRBJ2-5; TRBD2 agrees at 11 bases. V shed 1 base and J 6 bases; nucleotides not matched to a gene: 13. The CDR3 has 18 amino acids. Germline V gives CDR1 SGHTA, CDR2 FQGNSA. CDR3 DNA sequence: TGTGCCAGCAGCTTAGGAGTGGGTAGCGGGGGGGTCTTGAAGACCCAGTACTTC. This sequence encodes CASSLGVGSGGVLKTQYF.

This clonotype has a handful of counts. The J gene is TRBJ1-5, the V gene TRBV7-9; D is unclear. V was trimmed by 3 bases and J by 3 bases, leaving 12 bases between them. Germline CDR1 reads SEHNR; CDR2 reads FQNEAQ (reference sequence). This CDR3 is 15 amino acids long. CDR3 loop: CASSLGRQDNQPQHF. In nucleotides, the CDR3 is TGTGCCAGCAGCTTGGGTAGGCAGGACAATCAGCCCCAGCATTTT.

Only a few counts were recorded for this clonotype. V is TRBV29-1 and J is TRBJ2-7; the D gene could be TRBD1 or TRBD2 (6 bases each). This CDR3 is built from 13 residues. The germline V and J ends were trimmed by 6 bases and 4 bases, with 16 bases remaining between them. Germline V gene sequence: CDR1 SQVTM, CDR2 ANQGSEA. The CDR3 is CSVPGAKFYEQYF. The DNA of the CDR3 is TGCAGCGTCCCGGGGGCCAAGTTTTACGAGCAGTACTTC.

V gene TRBV2 combines with J gene TRBJ1-2, with 7 bases identical to TRBD1. The junction had 12 bases not matched to a gene; V was cut back by 4 bases and J by 7 bases. This CDR3 has 15 amino acids. Germline assignment: CDR1 SNHLY and CDR2 FYNNEI. The CDR3 coding sequence is TGTGCCAGCAGTGTGTCGGGGGCGCGACAGGGTGGCTACACCTTC. Translating it yields CASSVSGARQGGYTF.

This clonotype was seen only a few times. The DNA is left out, because the CDR3 cannot be placed on it with certainty; the CDR3 is given as TCRdb lists it. The chain recombines TRBV4-2 with TRBJ1-2. Germline V gene sequence: CDR1 LGHNA, CDR2 YNFKEQ. The CDR3 is 16 amino acids long, termini counted. CDR3 loop: CASSQVGSGTLGLDTF.

This clonotype was seen a few times. The J gene is TRBJ2-1, the V gene TRBV14; 13 nucleotides align to TRBD2. Trimming at V came to 1 base and at J to 7 bases, leaving 4 bases not matched to a gene. CDR3 length: 16 residues. Germline V gene data show CDR1 as SGHDN and CDR2 as FVKESK. The CDR3 loop is CASSQGGLAGFNEQFF. CDR3 DNA sequence: TGTGCCAGCAGCCAAGGGGGACTAGCGGGGTTTAATGAGCAGTTCTTC.

The table lists this clonotype with a few counts. The V and J genes are TRBV5-1 and TRBJ2-1; possibly TRBD1 for D (6 bases). Germline CDR1 SGHRS, CDR2 YFSETQ. There are 13 residues in the CDR3. V gave up 4 bases and J gave up 4 bases, with 9 bases separating them. CDR3 protein: CASSNGQYNEQFF. The CDR3 region has the DNA TGCGCCAGCAGCAACGGACAGTACAATGAGCAGTTCTTC.

The sample holds a few counts of this clonotype. The CDR3 region has the DNA TGTGCCAGCAGCTCCCCCTTCCAGGGGATACATGAGCAGTTCTTC. Its translation: CASSSPFQGIHEQFF. The V gene is TRBV7-2, the J gene TRBJ2-1, with a possible D match to TRBD1 (6 bases). The germline gives CDR1 SGHTA, CDR2 FQGNSA. The CDR3 runs 15 residues. V was pared by 4 bases and J by 8 bases, with 18 bases between.

V gene TRBV6-5 combines with J gene TRBJ1-2, with 8 positions matching TRBD1. Unmatched junction bases numbered 8, after V lost 6 bases and J lost 8 bases. CDR1 is MNHEY and CDR2 is SVGAGI in the germline V gene. This CDR3 contains 13 residues. CDR3 sequence: CASRMDRARGYTF. In nucleotides, the CDR3 is TGTGCCAGCAGAATGGACAGGGCTCGGGGCTACACCTTC.

This clonotype was observed at least ten times. V usage is TRBV10-3 and J usage is TRBJ1-6; D not resolved. The CDR3 is 15 residues long. From germline, CDR1 is ENHRY and CDR2 SYGVKD. Trimming took 5 bases from V and 0 from J, leaving 8 bases between them. The CDR3 region has the DNA TGTGCCATCAGTCCCGAGTCCTCCTATAATTCACCCCTCCACTTT. It codes for CAISPESSYNSPLHF.

The chain uses TRBV28 and TRBJ1-2, with a possible D match to TRBD1 (5 bases). Germline V gene lookup returns CDR1 MDHEN and CDR2 SYDVKM. V was pared by 6 bases and J by 6 bases, with 11 bases between. The CDR3 is 12 residues long. CDR3 protein: CASRPEGHGYTF. In DNA, the CDR3 is TGTGCCAGCAGGCCCGAGGGGCATGGCTACACCTTC.

V usage is TRBV7-2 and J usage is TRBJ2-1; 7 nucleotides match TRBD1. Trimming took 2 bases from V and 1 from J; bases not matched to a gene: 11. This CDR3 is 18 amino acids long. Germline V CDR1 and CDR2: SGHTA, FQGNSA. The CDR3 loop reads CASSLPYGQAVSYNEQFF. DNA for the CDR3: TGTGCCAGCAGCTTACCCTACGGACAGGCAGTTTCCTACAATGAGCAGTTCTTC.

This clonotype has more than one count but fewer than ten. V is TRBV3-1 and J is TRBJ2-6, with 8 nucleotides matching TRBD1. V was clipped by 5 bases and J by 0 bases; unmatched bases: 15. The germline V gene has CDR1 LGHDT and CDR2 YNNKEL (reference sequence). CDR3 length: 20 amino acids. CDR3 loop: CASSVRLPGQANSGANVLTF. The CDR3 bases are TGTGCCAGCAGCGTACGCTTACCGGGACAGGCGAACTCTGGGGCCAACGTCCTGACTTTC.

This chain connects TRBV13 to TRBJ1-1, with a weak D call TRBD1 (5 bases). The CDR3 has 14 residues. Germline CDR1 reads PRHDT; CDR2 reads FYEKMQ (reference sequence). V lost 6 bases, J lost 1 base, and 12 bases lay in between. In nucleotides, the CDR3 is TGTGCCAGCAGACATAGTGGGGGGAACACTGAAGCTTTCTTT. This codes for CASRHSGGNTEAFF.

V usage is TRBV7-3 and J usage is TRBJ2-3; D might be TRBD2 (6 bases). The CDR3 runs to 16 residues. The germline V gene encodes CDR1 SGHTA and CDR2 FQGTGA. Trimming removed 3 bases from V and 0 bases from J, with 13 bases in between. Here the CDR3 reads CASSFHGGSSTDTQYF. CDR3 nucleotides: TGTGCCAGCAGCTTCCATGGGGGGTCTAGCACAGATACGCAGTATTTT. Using reference TRBV7-3 and TRBJ2-3 for the parts outside the CDR3, the full variable domain is GAGVSQTPSNKVTEKGKYVELRCDPISGHTALYWYRQSLGQGPEFLIYFQGTGAADDSGLPNDRFFAVRPEGSVSTLKIQRTERGDSAVYLCASSFHGGSSTDTQYFGPGTRLTVL.

This clonotype was recorded a few times. The chain uses TRBV20-1 and TRBJ1-5; D may be TRBD1 (5 bases). Trimming stripped 5 bases from V and 3 bases from J, with 14 bases between. CDR1 is DFQATT and CDR2 is SNEGSKA in the germline V gene (reference sequence). This CDR3 region has 14 residues. CDR3: CSAPNQGTNQPQHF. The CDR3 nucleotides read TGCAGTGCTCCTAATCAGGGAACCAATCAGCCCCAGCATTTT.

To note about this clonotype: Since a much larger clone is just one base distant, this may be a read error. The J gene is TRBJ1-1, the V gene TRBV5-1; TRBD1 aligns across 9 bases. The length of the CDR3 is 15 residues. In germline, CDR1 is SGHRS, CDR2 YFSETQ. The ends lost 4 bases at V and 6 bases at J; junction bases unmatched: 10. CDR3 sequence: CASSPDRGSIAEAFF. CDR3 DNA sequence: TGCGCCAGCAGCCCGGACAGGGGTAGTATCGCTGAAGCTTTCTTT.